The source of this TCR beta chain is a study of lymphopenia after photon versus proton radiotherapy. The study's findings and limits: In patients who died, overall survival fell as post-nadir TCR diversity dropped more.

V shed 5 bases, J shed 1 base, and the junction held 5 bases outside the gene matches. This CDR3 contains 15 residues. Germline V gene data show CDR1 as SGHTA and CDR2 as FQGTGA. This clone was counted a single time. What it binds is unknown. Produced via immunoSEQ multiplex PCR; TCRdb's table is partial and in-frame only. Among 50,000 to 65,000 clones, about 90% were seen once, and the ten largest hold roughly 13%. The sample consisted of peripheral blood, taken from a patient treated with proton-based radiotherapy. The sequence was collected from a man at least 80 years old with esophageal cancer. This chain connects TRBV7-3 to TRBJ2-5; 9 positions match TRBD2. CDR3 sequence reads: CASSPQAGGQETQYF. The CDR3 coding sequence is TGTGCCAGCAGCCCCCAAGCGGGGGGCCAAGAGACCCAGTACTTC.